The source of this T cell receptor beta chain is a study of identical twins. Broader study findings: Insertions were reduced in abundant cord blood beta clonotypes but not in memory repertoires. The study based its conclusions on cross-sectional statistical analysis and did not follow the same donors.

A few counts support this clonotype. The antigen is undetermined. A single record per CDR3 protein comes from TCRdb applying MiXCR to the 5' RACE reads. Counted here are some 500,000 distinct CDR3 sequences, approximately 14% occurring once; the ten biggest clones make up approximately 0.98%. This same sample was also part of a study on yellow fever vaccine responses in identical twins.

This receptor was identified in a young woman in good health. The sequencing input was CD4+ T cells sorted from blood.

In DNA, the CDR3 is TGTGCCAGCAGCGCCGCTAGCGGCCAAGAGACCCAGTACTTC. Protein product: CASSAASGQETQYF. The V and J genes are TRBV5-6 and TRBJ2-5; TRBD2 agrees at 7 bases. This CDR3 is built from 14 residues. V lost 4 bases, J lost 1 base, and 4 bases stayed unmatched. Germline assignment: CDR1 SGHDT and CDR2 YYEEEE.